This TCR beta chain is from a study of T cells in women clearing cervical HPV infection. Study as a whole: Donors had HPV16-related CIN3 or worse; 2 had invasive cancer. Study-level findings and limits: Controls had more TRBV6-7 (approximately 0.15%) than cases (roughly 0.11%).

V was pared by 3 bases and J by 1 base, with 3 bases of the junction left unmatched. Looked up from germline, CDR1 is SGHAT and CDR2 is FQNNGV. The CDR3 runs 15 residues. Comments on this clone: Antigen: not known. The CDR3 is cut off 3 residues early in the read; its end comes from the germline J gene.

MY09/MY11 PCR detected cervical HPV DNA; dot-blot assigned genotypes. Using immunoSEQ multiplex PCR, the repertoire was profiled, and TCRdb retains in-frame clones only, with some absent. The sample data list around 35,000 clones. This receptor was obtained from a woman between 18 and 75 years old with a cervical HPV16 infection that either progressed to CIN3+ or cleared (not recorded which). This chain joins TRBV11-2 and TRBJ1-1, with TRBD1 identical over 9 bases. Sequencing input: blood buffy coat. The DNA read from the CDR3 is TGTGCCAGCAGCTTCGGGACAGGGACGAACACTGAA. Amino acids: CASSFGTGTNTE. The CDR3, in full, reads CASSFGTGTNTEAFF.